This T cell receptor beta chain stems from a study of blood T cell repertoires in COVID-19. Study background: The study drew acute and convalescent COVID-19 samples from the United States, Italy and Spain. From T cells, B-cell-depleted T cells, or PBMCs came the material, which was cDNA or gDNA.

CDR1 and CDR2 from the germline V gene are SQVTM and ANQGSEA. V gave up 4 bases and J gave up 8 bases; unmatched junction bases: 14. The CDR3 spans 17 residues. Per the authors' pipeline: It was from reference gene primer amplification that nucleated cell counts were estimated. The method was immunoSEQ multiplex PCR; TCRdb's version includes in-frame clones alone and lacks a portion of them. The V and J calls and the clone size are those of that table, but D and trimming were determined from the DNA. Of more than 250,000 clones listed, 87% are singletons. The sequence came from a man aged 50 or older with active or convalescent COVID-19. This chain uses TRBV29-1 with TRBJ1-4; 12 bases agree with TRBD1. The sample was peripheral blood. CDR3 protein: CSVVIGTGGASHEKLFF. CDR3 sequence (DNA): TGCAGCGTTGTGATTGGGACAGGGGGCGCGTCTCACGAAAAACTGTTTTTT.